The following is a T cell receptor (beta chain) sequence with its context. With 5 bases removed from V and 8 bases from J, the gap between germline ends came to 15 bases. This CDR3 has 13 amino acids. CDR1 and CDR2 from the germline V gene are SEHNR and FQNEAQ (reference sequence). The sample originates from a study of control samples from healthy donors and cancer patients. Libraries were prepared by immunoSEQ multiplex PCR; TCRdb keeps only in-frame clonotypes and omits some of them. Altogether some 49,000 clones are present, 70% to 90% being singletons, with the ten largest covering approximately 2.6%.

Sequences were obtained from PBMCs. V is TRBV7-9 and J is TRBJ1-2; a possible D gene is TRBD1 (5 bases). This TCR was sampled from a woman between 45 and 65 years old with lung cancer. As DNA, the CDR3 is TGTGCCAGCAGCGCGGACGACCGGGGCGGCTACACCTTC. It encodes CASSADDRGGYTF.